These 21 T cell receptor beta chains were all obtained from the same sample, sequenced in a study of blood T cell repertoires in COVID-19. Some clones are missing from TCRdb's copy, which holds only in-frame ones; the method was immunoSEQ multiplex PCR. In the table there are tens of thousands of clones, approximately 80% of which are singletons. Source material: peripheral blood. The receptors stem from a man aged 70-80 years with acute or convalescent COVID-19.

V usage is TRBV19 and J usage is TRBJ2-7, with no clear D. CDR1 is LNHDA, CDR2 SQIVND, per germline (reference sequence). The V gene lost 5 bases and the J gene lost 7 bases, with 9 bases spanning the gap. The CDR3 extends over 11 amino acids. This chain's CDR3 is CASSSAREQYF. CDR3 DNA sequence: TGTGCCAGTAGTTCTGCGCGGGAGCAGTACTTC.

This clone was recorded once. This chain joins TRBV19 and TRBJ2-7, with D possibly matching TRBD1 (6 bases). Per germline, CDR1 LNHDA and CDR2 SQIVND (reference sequence). This CDR3 comprises 14 residues. Trimming took 5 bases from V and 6 from J, leaving 17 bases between them. The CDR3 region is CASSPQGWGSEQYF. CDR3 nucleotides: TGTGCCAGTAGTCCCCAGGGGTGGGGAAGCGAGCAGTACTTC.

The chain links TRBV7-6 to TRBJ2-2; 8 nucleotides line up with TRBD2. The CDR3 runs 16 residues. In germline, CDR1 is SGHVS, CDR2 FNYEAQ. After removal of 1 base from V and 5 bases from J, the junction contained 6 bases not matched to a gene. CDR3 nucleotide sequence: TGTGCCAGCAGCTTAGAGGGACTAGGCCTGACCGGGGAGCTGTTTTTT. This translates into CASSLEGLGLTGELFF.

There are many counts of this clone. The rearrangement links TRBV20-1 to TRBJ2-7; D is undetermined. In germline, CDR1 is DFQATT, CDR2 SNEGSKA (reference sequence). Trimming took off 5 bases at V and 0 bases at J, with 14 bases between the two ends. CDR3 length: 14 amino acids. The CDR3 sequence is CSAGDTSYSYEQYF. Here the CDR3 DNA reads TGCAGTGCTGGTGACACTTCCTACTCCTACGAGCAGTACTTC.

This clone was found a few times. The genes are TRBV19 and TRBJ2-2; 11 positions match TRBD2. CDR1 is LNHDA, CDR2 SQIVND, per germline (reference sequence). CDR3 length equals 15 residues. The ends lost 7 bases at V and 3 bases at J; junction bases unmatched: 4. This CDR3 reads CASTPGLADTGELFF. The CDR3 DNA is TGTGCCAGTACCCCGGGACTAGCGGACACCGGGGAGCTGTTTTTT.

The chain is built from TRBV5-4 and TRBJ2-3, with TRBD1 as a possible D gene (6 bases). This CDR3 region has 18 residues. Trimming cost V 3 bases and J 0 bases, with 20 bases left between them. From germline, CDR1 is SGHNT and CDR2 YYREEE (reference sequence). The CDR3 nucleotides are TGTGCCAGCAGCTCGGGACAACCCAACCCGACTAGCACAGATACGCAGTATTTT. Translated, it gives CASSSGQPNPTSTDTQYF.

V usage is TRBV11-3 and J usage is TRBJ2-2; 7 nucleotides agree with TRBD1. CDR3 length: 17 residues. Trimming removed 1 base from V and 4 bases from J; junction bases left unmatched: 9. The germline V gene has CDR1 SGHNT and CDR2 YENEEA. The CDR3 reads CASSLGVNRGITGELFF. Written as DNA, the CDR3 is TGTGCCAGCAGCTTAGGAGTCAACAGGGGCATCACCGGGGAGCTGTTTTTT.

The gene calls are TRBV11-2 and TRBJ1-1; D may be TRBD1 (5 bases). CDR1 is SGHAT, CDR2 FQNNGV, per germline. CDR3 size: 13 residues. With 5 bases removed from V and 5 bases from J, the gap between germline ends came to 12 bases. CDR3 loop: CASSPQGWTEAFF. As DNA, the CDR3 is TGTGCCAGCAGCCCCCAGGGATGGACTGAAGCTTTCTTT.

This clone has a single count. V and J are TRBV29-1 and TRBJ2-7, with no clear D. V lost 4 bases to trimming and J lost 0 bases, with 13 bases between them. The CDR3 is 14 amino acids. Germline V gene sequence: CDR1 SQVTM, CDR2 ANQGSEA. The CDR3 loop is CSVASPTDSYEQYF. DNA of the CDR3: TGCAGCGTTGCGTCCCCCACAGACTCCTACGAGCAGTACTTC.

The genes are TRBV19 and TRBJ1-5; maybe TRBD1 (5 bases). Germline lookup yields CDR1 LNHDA and CDR2 SQIVND (reference sequence). This CDR3 has 16 residues. V shed 0 bases and J shed 2 bases, with 11 bases lying between them. CDR3 sequence (DNA): TGTGCCAGTAGTATAGAGGGGGGTAGGGGCAATCAGCCCCAGCATTTT. This translates into CASSIEGGRGNQPQHF.

The rearrangement joins TRBV19 to TRBJ2-7; TRBD1 matches 8 bases. Germline V gene sequence: CDR1 LNHDA, CDR2 SQIVND (reference sequence). This CDR3 is 18 amino acids long. With V trimmed by 5 bases and J by 3 bases, 18 bases remained unmatched. CDR3 nucleotide sequence: TGTGCCAGTAGTCTTGATCCCAGGGGGCGTTTTCGAAACTACGAGCAGTACTTC. Encoded protein: CASSLDPRGRFRNYEQYF.

This clone appeared a few times. This chain connects TRBV4-2 to TRBJ1-3; TRBD1 matches at 8 bases. The CDR3 is 14 residues long. From germline, CDR1 is LGHNA and CDR2 YNFKEQ. With V trimmed by 3 bases and J by 7 bases, 5 bases remained unmatched. CDR3 residues: CASSHTGGTNTIYF. In DNA, the CDR3 is TGTGCCAGCAGCCACACAGGGGGGACCAACACCATATATTTT.

This chain links TRBV3-1 (or the pseudogene TRBV3-2) with TRBJ2-7; 8 bases fit TRBD2. V shed 1 base and J 3 bases; nucleotides not matched to a gene: 5. The CDR3 has 15 residues. Germline loops: CDR1 LGHDT, CDR2 YNNKEL (reference sequence). CDR3 protein: CASSQGPGGGYEQYF. CDR3 sequence (DNA): TGTGCCAGCAGCCAAGGTCCGGGGGGGGGCTACGAGCAGTACTTC.

The J gene is TRBJ2-1, the V gene TRBV5-1; D is ambiguous. Germline V gene data show CDR1 as SGHRS and CDR2 as YFSETQ. V was clipped by 0 bases and J by 4 bases, with 11 bases between them. This CDR3 has 15 residues. The CDR3 nucleotides read TGCGCCAGCAGCTTGGTGGCAGAATCTTACAATGAGCAGTTCTTC. Protein: CASSLVAESYNEQFF.

V usage is TRBV5-1 and J usage is TRBJ1-2; 8 bases match TRBD1. The CDR3 runs 14 residues. After removal of 4 bases from V and 6 bases from J, the junction contained 8 bases not matched to a gene. Per the germline V gene, CDR1 is SGHRS and CDR2 is YFSETQ. The CDR3 nucleotides read TGCGCCAGCAGCCCCAGGGGGCCTATCGATGGCTACACCTTC. This sequence encodes CASSPRGPIDGYTF.

V usage is TRBV2 and J usage is TRBJ2-1; 9 bases fit TRBD1. V gave up 8 bases and J gave up 1 base; unmatched junction bases: 6. The germline gives CDR1 SNHLY, CDR2 FYNNEI. The CDR3 loop spans 15 amino acids. The chain's CDR3 is CASLIQGASYNEQFF. The CDR3 DNA reads as TGTGCCAGCCTTATACAGGGGGCTTCCTACAATGAGCAGTTCTTC.

For the CDR3, the DNA is TGTGCCAGCAGTGACTCGATTGCAGTGCAGCCCCAGCATTTT. As protein: CASSDSIAVQPQHF. The V and J genes are TRBV6-4 and TRBJ1-5, with unresolved D. The CDR3 covers 14 residues. The germline V and J ends were trimmed by 0 bases and 7 bases, with 10 bases remaining between them. Germline V lookup: CDR1 MRHNA, CDR2 SNTAGT.

J is TRBJ2-1 and V is TRBV5-1; 7 nucleotides line up with TRBD1. CDR3 length: 13 amino acids. Per germline, CDR1 SGHRS and CDR2 YFSETQ. After removal of 0 bases from V and 12 bases from J, the junction contained 6 bases not matched to a gene. For the CDR3, the DNA is TGCGCCAGCAGCTTGGGTAGACAGGGCCGGCAGTTCTTC. The encoded protein is CASSLGRQGRQFF. The whole variable domain, filled in from reference TRBV5-1 and TRBJ2-1, reads KAGVTQTPRYLIKTRGQQVTLSCSPISGHRSVSWYQQTPGQGLQFLFEYFSETQRNKGNFPGRFSGRQFSNSRSEMNVSTLELGDSALYLCASSLGRQGRQFFGPGTRLTVL.

V gene TRBV2 combines with J gene TRBJ1-6; D gene unclear. The germline CDR1 and CDR2 sequences are SNHLY and FYNNEI. Trimming removed 9 bases at V and 5 bases at J, with 23 bases between. The length of the CDR3 is 17 residues. The CDR3, as DNA: TGTGCCAGGAAACTGGTCGAGGGAAACCAGAATAATTCACCCCTCCACTTT. As protein: CARKLVEGNQNNSPLHF.

The chain combines TRBV5-6 with TRBJ2-5; 7 bases align to TRBD1. The CDR3 has 15 amino acids. Trimming took 4 bases from V and 1 from J; bases not matched to a gene: 7. Germline loops: CDR1 SGHDT, CDR2 YYEEEE. CDR3 loop: CASSPLGQVQETQYF. CDR3 nucleotides: TGTGCCAGCAGCCCCCTCGGACAGGTCCAAGAGACCCAGTACTTC.

V is TRBV11-1 and J is TRBJ2-7; maybe TRBD2 (6 bases). V was trimmed by 5 bases and J by 5 bases, leaving 22 bases between them. This CDR3 has 16 residues. CDR1 is SGHAT and CDR2 is FQDESV in the germline V gene (reference sequence). Here the CDR3 reads CASSDTAVGEADEQYF. In DNA, the CDR3 is TGTGCCAGCAGCGATACGGCGGTCGGGGAGGCTGACGAGCAGTACTTC.